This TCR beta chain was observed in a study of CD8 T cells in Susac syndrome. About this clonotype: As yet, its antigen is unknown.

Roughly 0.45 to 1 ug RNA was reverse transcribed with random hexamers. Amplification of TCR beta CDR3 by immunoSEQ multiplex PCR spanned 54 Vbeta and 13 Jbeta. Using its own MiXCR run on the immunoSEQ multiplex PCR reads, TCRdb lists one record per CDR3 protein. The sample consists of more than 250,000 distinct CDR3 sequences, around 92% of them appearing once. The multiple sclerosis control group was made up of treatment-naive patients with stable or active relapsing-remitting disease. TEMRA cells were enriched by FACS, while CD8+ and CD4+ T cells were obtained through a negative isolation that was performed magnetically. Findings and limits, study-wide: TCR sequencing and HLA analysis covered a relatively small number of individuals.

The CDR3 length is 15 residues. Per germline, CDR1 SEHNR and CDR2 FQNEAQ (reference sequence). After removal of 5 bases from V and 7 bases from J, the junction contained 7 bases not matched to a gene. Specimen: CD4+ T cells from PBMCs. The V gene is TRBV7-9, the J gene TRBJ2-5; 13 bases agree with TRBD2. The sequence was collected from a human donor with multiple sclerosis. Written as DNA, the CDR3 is TGTGCCAGCAGCCAGACTAGCGGGGGGTCTGGGACCCAGTACTTC. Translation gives CASSQTSGGSGTQYF.